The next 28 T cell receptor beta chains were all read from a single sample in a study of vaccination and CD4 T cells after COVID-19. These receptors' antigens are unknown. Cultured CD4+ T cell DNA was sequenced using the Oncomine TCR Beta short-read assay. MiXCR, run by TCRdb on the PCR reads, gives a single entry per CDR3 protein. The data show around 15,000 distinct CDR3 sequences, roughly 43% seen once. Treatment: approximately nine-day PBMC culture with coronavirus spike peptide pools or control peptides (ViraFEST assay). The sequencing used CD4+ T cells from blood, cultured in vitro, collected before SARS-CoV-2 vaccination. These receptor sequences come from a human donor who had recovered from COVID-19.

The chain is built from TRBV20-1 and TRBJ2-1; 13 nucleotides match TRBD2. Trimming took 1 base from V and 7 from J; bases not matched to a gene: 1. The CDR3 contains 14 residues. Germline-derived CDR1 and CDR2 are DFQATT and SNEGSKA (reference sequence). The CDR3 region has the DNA TGCAGTGCTAGAGGGACTAGCGGGAGAAATGAGCAGTTCTTC. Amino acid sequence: CSARGTSGRNEQFF.

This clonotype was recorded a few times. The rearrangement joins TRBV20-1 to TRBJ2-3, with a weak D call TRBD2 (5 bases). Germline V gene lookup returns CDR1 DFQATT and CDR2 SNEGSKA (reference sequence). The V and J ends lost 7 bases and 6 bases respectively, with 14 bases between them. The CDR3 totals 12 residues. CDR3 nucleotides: TGCAGTGTTATAAATCGCGGGGATACGCAGTATTTT. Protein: CSVINRGDTQYF.

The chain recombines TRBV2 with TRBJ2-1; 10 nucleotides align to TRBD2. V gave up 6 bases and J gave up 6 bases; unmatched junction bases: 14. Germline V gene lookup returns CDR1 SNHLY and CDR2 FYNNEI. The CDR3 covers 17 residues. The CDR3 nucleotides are TGTGCCAGCAGGGCGGTTCTAGCGGGGGCCCTGAGCAATGAGCAGTTCTTC. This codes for CASRAVLAGALSNEQFF.

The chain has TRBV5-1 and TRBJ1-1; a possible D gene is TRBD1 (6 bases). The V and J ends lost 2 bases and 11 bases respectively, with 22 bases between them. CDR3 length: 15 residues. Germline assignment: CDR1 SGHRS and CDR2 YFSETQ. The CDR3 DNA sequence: TGCGCCAGCAGCTTACAGGGCCTATCGAACACTGGCGCTTTCTTT. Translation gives CASSLQGLSNTGAFF.

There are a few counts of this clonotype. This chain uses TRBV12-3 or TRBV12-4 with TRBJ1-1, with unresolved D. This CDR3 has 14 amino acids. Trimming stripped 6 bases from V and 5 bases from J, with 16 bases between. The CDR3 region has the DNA TGTGCCAGCAGGGGATCGAGAATGGTTACTGAAGCTTTCTTT. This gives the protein CASRGSRMVTEAFF.

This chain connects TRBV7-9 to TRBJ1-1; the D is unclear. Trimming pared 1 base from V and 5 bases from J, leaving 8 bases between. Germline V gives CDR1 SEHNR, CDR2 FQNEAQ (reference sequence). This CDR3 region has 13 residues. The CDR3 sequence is CASSLVGVTEAFF. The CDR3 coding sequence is TGTGCCAGCAGCTTAGTCGGGGTTACTGAAGCTTTCTTT.

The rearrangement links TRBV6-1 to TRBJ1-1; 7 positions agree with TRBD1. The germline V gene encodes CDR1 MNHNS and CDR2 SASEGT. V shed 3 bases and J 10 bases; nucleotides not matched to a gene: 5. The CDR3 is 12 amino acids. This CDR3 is CASSDRGVSAFF. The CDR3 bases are TGTGCCAGCAGTGACAGGGGGGTATCAGCTTTCTTT.

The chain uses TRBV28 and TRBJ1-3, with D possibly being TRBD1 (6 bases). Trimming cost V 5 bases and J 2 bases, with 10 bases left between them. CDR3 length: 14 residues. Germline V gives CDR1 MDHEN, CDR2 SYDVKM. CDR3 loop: CASSAHRAGNTIYF. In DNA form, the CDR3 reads TGTGCCAGCAGTGCCCACAGGGCTGGAAACACCATATATTTT.

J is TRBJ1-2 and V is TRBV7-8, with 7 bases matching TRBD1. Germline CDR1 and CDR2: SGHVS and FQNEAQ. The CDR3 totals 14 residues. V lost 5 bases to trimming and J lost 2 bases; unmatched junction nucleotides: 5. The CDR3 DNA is TGTGCCAGCAGCCCGACGGACAGGAACTATGGCTACACCTTC. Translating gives CASSPTDRNYGYTF.

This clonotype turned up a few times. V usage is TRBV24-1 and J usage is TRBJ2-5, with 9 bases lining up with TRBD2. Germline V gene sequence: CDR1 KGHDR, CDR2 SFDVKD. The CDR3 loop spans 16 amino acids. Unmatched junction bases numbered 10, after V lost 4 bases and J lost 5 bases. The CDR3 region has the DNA TGTGCCACCAGTGACGTTAGCGGGAGCAGTTTTGAGACCCAGTACTTC. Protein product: CATSDVSGSSFETQYF.

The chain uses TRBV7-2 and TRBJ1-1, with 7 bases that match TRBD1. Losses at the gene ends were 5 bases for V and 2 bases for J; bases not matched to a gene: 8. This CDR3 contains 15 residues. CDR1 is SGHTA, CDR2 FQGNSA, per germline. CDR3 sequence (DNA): TGTGCCAGCAGCGCCTATCGGGACAGAAACACTGAAGCTTTCTTT. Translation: CASSAYRDRNTEAFF. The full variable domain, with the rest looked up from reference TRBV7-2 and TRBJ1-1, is GAGVSQSPSNKVTEKGKDVELRCDPISGHTALYWYRQSLGQGLEFLIYFQGNSAPDKSGLPSDRFSAERTGGSVSTLTIQRTQQEDSAVYLCASSAYRDRNTEAFFGQGTRLTVV.

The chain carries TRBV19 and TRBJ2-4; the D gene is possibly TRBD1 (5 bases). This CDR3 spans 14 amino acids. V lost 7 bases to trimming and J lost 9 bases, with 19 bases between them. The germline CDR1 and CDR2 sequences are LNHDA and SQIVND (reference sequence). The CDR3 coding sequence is TGTGCCAGTAATAGTGGGGCAGCAGGGCGCATTCAGTACTTC. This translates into CASNSGAAGRIQYF.

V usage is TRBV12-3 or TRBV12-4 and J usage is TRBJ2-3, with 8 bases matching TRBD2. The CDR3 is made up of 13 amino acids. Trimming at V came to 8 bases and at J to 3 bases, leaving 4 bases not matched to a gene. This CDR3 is CASEQRETDTQYF. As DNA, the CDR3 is TGTGCCAGCGAGCAGCGGGAGACAGATACGCAGTATTTT.

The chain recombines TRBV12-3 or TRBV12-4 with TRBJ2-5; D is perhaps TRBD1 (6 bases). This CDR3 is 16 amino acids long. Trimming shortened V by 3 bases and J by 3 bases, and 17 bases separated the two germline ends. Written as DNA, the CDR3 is TGTGCCAGCAGTTTCGGGACGGGACATCTCAAAGAGACCCAGTACTTC. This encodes CASSFGTGHLKETQYF.

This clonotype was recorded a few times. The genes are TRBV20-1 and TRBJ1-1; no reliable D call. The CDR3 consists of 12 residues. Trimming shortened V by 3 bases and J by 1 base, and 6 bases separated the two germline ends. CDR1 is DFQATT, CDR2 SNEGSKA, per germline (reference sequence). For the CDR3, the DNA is TGCAGTGCTAGGACTGAGAACACTGAAGCTTTCTTT. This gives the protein CSARTENTEAFF.

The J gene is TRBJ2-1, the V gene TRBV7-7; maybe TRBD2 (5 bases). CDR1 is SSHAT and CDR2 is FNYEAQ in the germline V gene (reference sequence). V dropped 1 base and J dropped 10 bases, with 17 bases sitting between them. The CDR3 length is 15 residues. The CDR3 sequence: CASSLDGRAAGEQFF. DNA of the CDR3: TGTGCCAGCAGCTTAGACGGAAGGGCCGCGGGCGAGCAGTTCTTC.

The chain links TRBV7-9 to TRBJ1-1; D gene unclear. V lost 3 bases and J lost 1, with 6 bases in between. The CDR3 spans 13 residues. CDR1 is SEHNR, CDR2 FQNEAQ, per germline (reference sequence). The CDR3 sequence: CASSLVGNTEAFF. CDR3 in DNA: TGTGCCAGCAGCTTGGTAGGGAACACTGAAGCTTTCTTT.

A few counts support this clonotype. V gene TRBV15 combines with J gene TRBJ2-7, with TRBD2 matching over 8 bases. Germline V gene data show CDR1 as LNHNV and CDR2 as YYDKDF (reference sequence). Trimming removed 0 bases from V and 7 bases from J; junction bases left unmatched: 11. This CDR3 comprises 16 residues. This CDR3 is CATSRDSGGAFGEQYF. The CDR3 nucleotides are TGTGCCACCAGCAGAGATTCGGGGGGGGCGTTCGGAGAGCAGTACTTC.

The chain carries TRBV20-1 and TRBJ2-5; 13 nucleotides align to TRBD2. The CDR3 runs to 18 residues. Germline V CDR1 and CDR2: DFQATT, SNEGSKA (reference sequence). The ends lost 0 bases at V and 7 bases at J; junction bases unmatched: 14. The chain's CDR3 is CSARDDGLAGVGGTTQYF. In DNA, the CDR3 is TGCAGTGCTAGAGATGACGGACTAGCGGGAGTGGGGGGAACGACCCAGTACTTC.

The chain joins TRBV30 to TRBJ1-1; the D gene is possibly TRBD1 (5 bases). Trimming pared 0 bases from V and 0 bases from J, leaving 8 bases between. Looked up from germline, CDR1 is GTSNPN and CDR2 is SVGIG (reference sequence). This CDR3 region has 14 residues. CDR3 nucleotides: TGTGCCTGGAGTGTAGGGGTTTTGAACACTGAAGCTTTCTTT. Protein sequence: CAWSVGVLNTEAFF. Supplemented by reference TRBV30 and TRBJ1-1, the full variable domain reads SQTIHQWPATLVQPVGSPLSLECTVEGTSNPNLYWYRQAAGRGLQLLFYSVGIGQISSEVPQNLSASRPQDRQFILSSKKLLLSDSGFYLCAWSVGVLNTEAFFGQGTRLTVV.

The CDR3 is CASSPTSWAGPSTDTQYF. The CDR3 bases are TGTGCCAGCAGCCCAACCTCTTGGGCAGGCCCGAGCACAGATACGCAGTATTTT. This sequence joins TRBV7-8 and TRBJ2-3; no reliable D call. From germline, CDR1 is SGHVS and CDR2 FQNEAQ. V was clipped by 5 bases and J by 0 bases, with 21 bases between them. The CDR3 runs to 18 residues.

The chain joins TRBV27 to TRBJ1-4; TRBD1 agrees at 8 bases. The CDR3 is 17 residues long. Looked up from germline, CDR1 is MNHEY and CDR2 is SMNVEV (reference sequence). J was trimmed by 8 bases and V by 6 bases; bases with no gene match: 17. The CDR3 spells CASRPGTGPTNREKLFF. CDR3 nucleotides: TGTGCCAGCAGACCCGGGACAGGTCCAACGAACCGGGAAAAACTGTTTTTT.

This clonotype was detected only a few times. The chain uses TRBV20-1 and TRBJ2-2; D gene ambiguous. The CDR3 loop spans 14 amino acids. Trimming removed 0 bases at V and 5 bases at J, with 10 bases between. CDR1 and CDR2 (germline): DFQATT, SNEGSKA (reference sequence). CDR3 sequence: CSARETGPTGELFF. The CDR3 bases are TGCAGTGCTAGAGAGACGGGTCCAACCGGGGAGCTGTTTTTT.

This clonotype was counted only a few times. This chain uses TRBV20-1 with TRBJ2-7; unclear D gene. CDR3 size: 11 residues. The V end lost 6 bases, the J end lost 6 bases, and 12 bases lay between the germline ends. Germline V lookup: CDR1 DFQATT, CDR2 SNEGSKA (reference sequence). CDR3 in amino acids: CSALGSIEQYF. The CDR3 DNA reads TGCAGTGCACTCGGGTCGATCGAGCAGTACTTC.

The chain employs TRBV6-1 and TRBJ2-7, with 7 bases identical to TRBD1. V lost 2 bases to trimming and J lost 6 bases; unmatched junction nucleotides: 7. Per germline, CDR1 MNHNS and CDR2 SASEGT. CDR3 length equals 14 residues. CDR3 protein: CASSERSTGVEQYF. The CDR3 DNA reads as TGTGCCAGCAGTGAAAGGAGCACAGGGGTCGAGCAGTACTTC.

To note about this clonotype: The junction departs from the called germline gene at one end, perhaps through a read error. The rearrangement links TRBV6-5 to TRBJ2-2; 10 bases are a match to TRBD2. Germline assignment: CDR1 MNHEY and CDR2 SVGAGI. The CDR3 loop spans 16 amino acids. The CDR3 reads CASSLEGLAKTGELFF. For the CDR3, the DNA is TGTGCCAGCAGTTTAGAGGGACTAGCGAAGACCGGGGAGCTGTTTTTT.

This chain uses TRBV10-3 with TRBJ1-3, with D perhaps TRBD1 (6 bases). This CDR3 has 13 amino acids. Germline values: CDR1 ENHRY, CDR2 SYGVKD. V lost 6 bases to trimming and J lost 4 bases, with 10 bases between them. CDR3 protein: CAIRGGPGNTIYF. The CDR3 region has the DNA TGTGCCATCAGGGGGGGCCCCGGAAACACCATATATTTT.

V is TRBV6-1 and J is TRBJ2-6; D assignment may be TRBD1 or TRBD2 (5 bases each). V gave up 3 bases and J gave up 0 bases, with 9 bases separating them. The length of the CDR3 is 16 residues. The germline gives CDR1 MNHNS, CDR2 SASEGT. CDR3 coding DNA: TGTGCCAGCAGTGATGACAGCGGCTCTGGGGCCAACGTCCTGACTTTC. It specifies CASSDDSGSGANVLTF.